This TCR beta chain is drawn from a study of blood T cells in healthy people across ages. Study-level points and caveats: CMV infection status of these donors was not known. Strong correlation linked observed beta diversity and percent naive T cells.

To note about this clonotype: Its matching antigen is unknown. Its ends do not fully match the called genes, so a read error is possible.

A J-beta primer mix and a sample-barcoded 5' primer were used in a second PCR of about 6 to 12 cycles. Each cDNA molecule carried a tag from a template-switch adaptor that contained 12 random nucleotides. TCRdb reanalysed the 5' RACE reads using MiXCR and keeps one entry per CDR3 protein. This table has some 1,800,000 distinct CDR3 sequences, 39% appearing once. The CDR3 covers 15 residues. The germline CDR1 and CDR2 sequences are LGHDT and YNNKEL (reference sequence). This sequence originates from a human donor in good health. Sequenced sample: blood. The V call is TRBV3-1, the J call TRBJ1-5; D may be TRBD1 (6 bases). The DNA of the CDR3 is TGTGCCAGCAGCCAAGATAACAGGGCGCGACAGCCCCAGCAGTTT. It specifies CASSQDNRARQPQQF. Together with reference TRBV3-1 and TRBJ1-5, the CDR3 gives the full variable domain: DTAVSQTPKYLVTQMGNDKSIKCEQNLGHDTMYWYKQDSKKFLKIMFSYNNKELIINETVPNRFSPKSPDKAHLNLHINSLELGDSAVYFCASSQDNRARQPQQFGDGTRLSIL.